The TCR beta chain under discussion was sequenced for a study of T-cell memory formation after mild COVID-19. The CDR3 has 14 amino acids. CDR1 is LNHNV and CDR2 is YYDKDF in the germline V gene (reference sequence). Between the trimmed V and J ends, which lost 4 bases and 8 bases, there was a span of 15 bases. This clonotype was recorded at least ten times. No antigen is known for it. General study findings and limits: Day 15 to 85 contracting clones showed balanced CD4/CD8; day 15 to 37 expanders favored CD4+.

MiXCR, run by TCRdb on the 5' RACE reads, gives a single entry per CDR3 protein. The data contain roughly 150,000 distinct CDR3 sequences, about 14% of them singletons. Sequenced sample: PBMCs or a T cell subset sorted from them (not recorded which). The source is an adult woman who had mild COVID-19 (a few samples of this study predate the infection). Cell type and time point are not known. The chain links TRBV15 to TRBJ2-1; tentatively, D is TRBD1 or TRBD2 (7 bases each). For the CDR3, the DNA is TGTGCCACCAGCATACAGGGGAGGGCAGATGAGCAGTTCTTC. This sequence encodes CATSIQGRADEQFF. The variable domain in full, completed from reference TRBV15 and TRBJ2-1, reads DAMVIQNPRYQVTQFGKPVTLSCSQTLNHNVMYWYQQKSSQAPKLLFHYYDKDFNNEADTPDNFQSRRPNTSFCFLDIRSPGLGDTAMYLCATSIQGRADEQFFGPGTRLTVL.